Only one count was recorded for the clone carrying this T cell receptor beta chain. The sample originates from a study of Ad26.COV2.S vaccination and SARS-CoV-2 variants. Study summary: Dosing was one shot or two shots 56 days apart.

Produced via immunoSEQ multiplex PCR; TCRdb's table is partial and in-frame only. The sample shows around 340,000 clones, around 90% of them seen only once. This CDR3 region has 15 residues. The ends were cut back, 0 bases at V and 2 bases at J, with 10 bases in the middle. Germline V gives CDR1 SGDLS, CDR2 YYNGEE. Stated treatment: around 19 received Ad26.COV2.S at low or high dose, single or two shots; 5 received placebo; per-sample allocation not given. All samples were drawn on day 63, counting from the first vaccine or placebo injection. An adult of 18-55 years in Boston served as donor. The rearrangement joins TRBV9 to TRBJ2-3; D call uncertain. Sequencing was performed on peripheral blood, taken in a trial of Ad26.COV2.S vaccine versus placebo. This clonotype was obtained from a person between 18 and 60 years old who received the Ad26.COV2.S COVID-19 vaccine or a placebo. Written as DNA, the CDR3 is TGTGCCAGCAGCGTAGCGTCGACGTCCACAGATACGCAGTATTTT. Translated, it gives CASSVASTSTDTQYF.